This T cell receptor (beta chain) was profiled in a study of cytomegalovirus exposure and HLA in healthy donors. Regarding the study as a whole: TCR association rates varied by HLA locus in a later analysis, with DRB1 highest and HLA-C lowest. Prior analysis indicated that the majority of TCR beta V segments exhibited productivity approximately 90% or approximately 30% of the time. Exclusion applied to some V segments, including TRBV6-2 and TRBV6-3, as they were indistinguishable.

The length of the CDR3 is 12 residues. Trimming shortened V by 6 bases and J by 6 bases, and 9 bases separated the two germline ends. The germline V gene has CDR1 MNHEY and CDR2 SMNVEV (reference sequence). PCR was performed using 60 Vbeta and 13 Jbeta primers. Original analysis: The count from a later analysis was tens of millions of unique TCR beta chains, some 10 million of them shared. The data were produced by immunoSEQ multiplex PCR, yet TCRdb's version contains in-frame clones alone and is incomplete. V and J calls and clone size follow that table, whereas D and trimming were derived from the DNA. The sample lists more than 110,000 clones, around 79% occurring once. As regards this clone: Antigen: not known.

Source material: PBMCs. The chain combines TRBV27 with TRBJ1-5, with D uncertain. The sequence was collected from a female donor in good health and CMV-seronegative. CDR3 bases: TGTGCCAGCAGGACGGGGTTTCAGCCCCAGCATTTT. Its translation: CASRTGFQPQHF.